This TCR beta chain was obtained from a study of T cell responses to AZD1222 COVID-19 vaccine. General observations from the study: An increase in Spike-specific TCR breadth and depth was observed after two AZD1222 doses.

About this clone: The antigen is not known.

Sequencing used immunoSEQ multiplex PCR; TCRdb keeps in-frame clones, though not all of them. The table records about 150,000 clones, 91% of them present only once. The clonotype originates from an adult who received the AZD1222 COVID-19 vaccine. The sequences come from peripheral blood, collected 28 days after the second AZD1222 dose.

CDR3 residues: CASVAKWGGGRLPQHF. The CDR3 region has the DNA TGTGCCAGCGTTGCCAAGTGGGGGGGCGGCCGTCTGCCCCAGCATTTT. This chain joins TRBV28 and TRBJ1-5, with D perhaps matching TRBD1 (6 bases). The germline V gene has CDR1 MDHEN and CDR2 SYDVKM. This CDR3 has 16 residues. Trimming stripped 8 bases from V and 9 bases from J, with 26 bases between. The complete variable domain, with remaining parts taken from reference TRBV28 and TRBJ1-5, reads DVKVTQSSRYLVKRTGEKVFLECVQDMDHENMFWYRQDPGLGLRLIYFSYDVKMKEKGDIPEGYSVSREKKERFSLILESASTNQTSMYLCASVAKWGGGRLPQHFGDGTRLSIL.